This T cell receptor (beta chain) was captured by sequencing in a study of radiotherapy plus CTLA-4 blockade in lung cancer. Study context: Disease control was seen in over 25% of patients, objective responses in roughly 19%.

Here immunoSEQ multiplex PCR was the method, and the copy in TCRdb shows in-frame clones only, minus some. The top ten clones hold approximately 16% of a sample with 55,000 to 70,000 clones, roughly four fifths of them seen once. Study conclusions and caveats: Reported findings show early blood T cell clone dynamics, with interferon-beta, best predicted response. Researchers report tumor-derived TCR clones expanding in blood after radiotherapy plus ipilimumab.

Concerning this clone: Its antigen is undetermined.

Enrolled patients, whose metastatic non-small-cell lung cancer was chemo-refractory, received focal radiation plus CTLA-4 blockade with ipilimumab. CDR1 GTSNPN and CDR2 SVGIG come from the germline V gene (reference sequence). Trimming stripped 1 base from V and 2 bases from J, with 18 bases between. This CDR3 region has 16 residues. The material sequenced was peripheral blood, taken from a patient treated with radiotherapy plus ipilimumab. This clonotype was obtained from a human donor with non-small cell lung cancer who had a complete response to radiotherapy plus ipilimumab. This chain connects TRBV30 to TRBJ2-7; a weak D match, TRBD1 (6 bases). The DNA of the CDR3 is TGTGCCTGGAGTGGCTCCGTGGGGACAAAGACCTACGAGCAGTACTTC. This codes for CAWSGSVGTKTYEQYF.